Shown below are 16 T cell receptor beta chains from a single sample sequenced in a study of T cell clones after liver transplantation. The method was immunoSEQ multiplex PCR; TCRdb's version includes in-frame clones alone and lacks a portion of them. The sample carries under 150,000 clones, roughly nine tenths recorded once. Source: CD4+ T cells from blood, taken 12 months after liver transplant. The receptors were gathered from a human patient who received a liver transplant. The graft donor may be the source of some T cells.

The chain carries TRBV2 and TRBJ1-3; no clear D. V lost 5 bases and J lost 6, with 11 bases in between. Germline-derived CDR1 and CDR2 are SNHLY and FYNNEI. There are 13 residues in the CDR3. For the CDR3, the DNA is TGTGCCAGCAGTACAGAGACGGCAAACACCATATATTTT. It codes for CASSTETANTIYF.

The CDR3 sequence is CASSLGWATSLMNTEAFF. CDR3 DNA sequence: TGCGCCAGCAGCTTGGGGTGGGCCACATCCCTCATGAACACTGAAGCTTTCTTT. The chain joins TRBV5-1 to TRBJ1-1; D is ambiguous. Deletions cut 0 bases from V and 0 bases from J, with 18 bases between. The length of the CDR3 is 18 residues. The germline gives CDR1 SGHRS, CDR2 YFSETQ.

The sample holds one count of this clone. The chain has TRBV15 and TRBJ1-1; a weak D match, TRBD1 (5 bases). V was clipped by 0 bases and J by 5 bases, with 19 bases between them. CDR3 length equals 17 residues. CDR1 LNHNV and CDR2 YYDKDF come from the germline V gene (reference sequence). The CDR3 DNA reads as TGTGCCACCAGCAGAGATCTTAAAGGGGCGCTGGAGACTGAAGCTTTCTTT. Residues: CATSRDLKGALETEAFF.

V and J are TRBV29-1 and TRBJ2-3; D might be TRBD1 (6 bases). The CDR3 spans 14 residues. Germline V gene lookup returns CDR1 SQVTM and CDR2 ANQGSEA. Deletions cut 6 bases from V and 1 base from J, with 14 bases between. The CDR3 is CSVNYRVGTDTQYF. The CDR3 region has the DNA TGCAGCGTGAACTACAGGGTCGGCACAGATACGCAGTATTTT.

V gene TRBV30 combines with J gene TRBJ2-2; 7 nucleotides align to TRBD1. The V gene end was trimmed by 5 bases and the J gene end by 3 bases; junction bases not matched to a gene: 3. The CDR3 extends over 13 amino acids. Per the germline V gene, CDR1 is GTSNPN and CDR2 is SVGIG (reference sequence). This CDR3 is CAWQQGYTGELFF. DNA of the CDR3: TGTGCCTGGCAACAGGGGTACACCGGGGAGCTGTTTTTT.

This clone appeared once. V and J are TRBV11-2 and TRBJ1-1; D unclear. V lost 2 bases and J lost 1, with 8 bases in between. Germline-derived CDR1 and CDR2 are SGHAT and FQNNGV. The length of the CDR3 is 14 residues. This CDR3 is CASSLSERNTEAFF. The CDR3 region has the DNA TGTGCCAGCAGCTTAAGCGAGAGGAACACTGAAGCTTTCTTT.

J is TRBJ2-5 and V is TRBV29-1, with 8 bases that match TRBD1. The CDR3 has 12 residues. After removal of 5 bases from V and 5 bases from J, the junction contained 4 bases not matched to a gene. Germline V gene sequence: CDR1 SQVTM, CDR2 ANQGSEA. The CDR3 here is CSVTGGRETQYF. The CDR3 DNA reads TGCAGCGTTACAGGGGGAAGGGAGACCCAGTACTTC.

The sample holds one count of this clone. This sequence joins TRBV7-3 and TRBJ2-1; D perhaps matches TRBD2 (5 bases). The V gene lost 2 bases and the J gene lost 0 bases, with 11 bases spanning the gap. Looked up from germline, CDR1 is SGHTA and CDR2 is FQGTGA. This CDR3 comprises 16 residues. The CDR3 DNA is TGTGCCAGCAGCTTAGTCGGGGTTAGCTCCTACAATGAGCAGTTCTTC. Translated, it gives CASSLVGVSSYNEQFF.

This chain joins TRBV11-3 and TRBJ2-7, with a weak D call TRBD2 (7 bases). This CDR3 comprises 14 residues. V lost 5 bases to trimming and J lost 0 bases, with 11 bases between them. Germline V gives CDR1 SGHNT, CDR2 YENEEA. The CDR3 DNA sequence: TGTGCCAGCAGCCGCGGGGGCTACTCCTACGAGCAGTACTTC. It translates to CASSRGGYSYEQYF. The complete variable domain, with remaining parts taken from reference TRBV11-3 and TRBJ2-7, reads EAGVVQSPRYKIIEKKQPVAFWCNPISGHNTLYWYLQNLGQGPELLIRYENEEAVDDSQLPKDRFSAERLKGVDSTLKIQPAELGDSAVYLCASSRGGYSYEQYFGPGTRLTVT.

The chain employs TRBV5-4 and TRBJ2-5; 8 bases match TRBD1. Germline CDR1 and CDR2: SGHNT and YYREEE (reference sequence). J lost 5 bases, V lost 4 bases, and 7 bases had no gene match. The CDR3 covers 14 residues. CDR3 nucleotides: TGTGCCAGCAGCCCAAAGACAGGGGTGGAGACCCAGTACTTC. Translated: CASSPKTGVETQYF.

The chain is built from TRBV11-3 and TRBJ1-3; D remains unclear. CDR1 and CDR2 from the germline V gene are SGHNT and YENEEA. V lost 0 bases and J lost 5, with 8 bases in between. The CDR3 spans 14 residues. This CDR3 is CASSLDLLRNTIYF. CDR3 nucleotide sequence: TGTGCCAGCAGCTTAGATCTCCTCAGAAACACCATATATTTT. Filled out from reference TRBV11-3 and TRBJ1-3, the complete variable domain reads EAGVVQSPRYKIIEKKQPVAFWCNPISGHNTLYWYLQNLGQGPELLIRYENEEAVDDSQLPKDRFSAERLKGVDSTLKIQPAELGDSAVYLCASSLDLLRNTIYFGEGSWLTVV.

The chain uses TRBV6-6 and TRBJ2-1; 8 bases fit TRBD2. Germline CDR1 is MNHNY and CDR2 is SVGAGI (reference sequence). This CDR3 has 14 amino acids. The trim removed 5 bases at V and 6 bases at J, leaving 6 bases unmatched. The chain's CDR3 is CASSRGGFPNEQFF. The DNA of the CDR3 is TGTGCCAGCAGTCGGGGGGGATTTCCCAATGAGCAGTTCTTC.

The chain has TRBV25-1 and TRBJ2-1; 8 bases line up with TRBD2. The CDR3 is made up of 15 amino acids. Germline CDR1 reads MGHDK; CDR2 reads SYGVNS. Trimming removed 4 bases from V and 4 bases from J; junction bases left unmatched: 6. The chain's CDR3 is CASSGDGRAYNEQFF. The CDR3, as DNA: TGTGCCAGCAGTGGAGACGGGAGGGCGTACAATGAGCAGTTCTTC.

DNA for the CDR3: TGTGCCAGCAGCCAAGATTCGCTCGCGGATACGCAGTATTTT. Its translation is CASSQDSLADTQYF. This sequence joins TRBV14 and TRBJ2-3; D unresolved. The germline V and J ends were trimmed by 0 bases and 6 bases, with 10 bases remaining between them. Germline assignment: CDR1 SGHDN and CDR2 FVKESK. The CDR3 is 14 residues long. Full variable domain (remainder filled in from reference TRBV14 and TRBJ2-3): EAGVTQFPSHSVIEKGQTVTLRCDPISGHDNLYWYRRVMGKEIKFLLHFVKESKQDESGMPNNRFLAERTGGTYSTLKVQPAELEDSGVYFCASSQDSLADTQYFGPGTRLTVL.

V is TRBV7-9 and J is TRBJ2-7; TRBD2 aligns across 14 bases. The CDR3 runs 15 residues. With V trimmed by 5 bases and J by 6 bases, 6 bases remained unmatched. Germline assignment: CDR1 SEHNR and CDR2 FQNEAQ (reference sequence). CDR3 nucleotides: TGTGCCAGCAGCCCGGGACTAGCGGGAGAAAGCGAGCAGTACTTC. This codes for CASSPGLAGESEQYF.

The count of this clone is one. The CDR3 here is CASSTYRQMNTEAFF. Here the CDR3 DNA reads TGTGCCAGTAGTACCTACCGACAGATGAACACTGAAGCTTTCTTT. The chain carries TRBV19 and TRBJ1-1; D might be TRBD1 (5 bases). Per germline, CDR1 LNHDA and CDR2 SQIVND (reference sequence). CDR3 length: 15 amino acids. With 4 bases removed from V and 0 bases from J, the gap between germline ends came to 12 bases. Complete variable domain (other parts from reference TRBV19 and TRBJ1-1): DGGITQSPKYLFRKEGQNVTLSCEQNLNHDAMYWYRQDPGQGLRLIYYSQIVNDFQKGDIAEGYSVSREKKESFPLTVTSAQKNPTAFYLCASSTYRQMNTEAFFGQGTRLTVV.